The T cell receptor (beta chain) under discussion was sequenced for a study of OX40 agonist ivuxolimab in advanced cancers. Trimming took 0 bases from V and 1 from J; bases not matched to a gene: 4. The CDR3 runs to 15 residues. Germline V gene sequence: CDR1 SGHNT, CDR2 YYREEE (reference sequence). This table comes from immunoSEQ multiplex PCR, and its TCRdb copy is limited to in-frame clones, with some not included. The data show 90,000 or so clones, 89% seen once. The chain has TRBV5-4 and TRBJ2-7, with 7 nucleotides matching TRBD1. This sample comprised CD4+ or CD8+ T cells sorted from blood, obtained in a trial of the OX40 agonist ivuxolimab. This clonotype was obtained from an adult with an advanced solid tumor such as melanoma, head and neck, liver or kidney cancer. The CDR3 region is CASSLGGQDSYEQYF. CDR3 DNA: TGTGCCAGCAGCTTGGGTGGACAGGATTCCTACGAGCAGTACTTC.